By proportion, the clone carrying this T cell receptor (beta chain) is medium-sized. Its antigen is still unknown. These data come from a study of T and B cells in COVID-19 patients. Across the study: Most recovered patients had mild to moderate COVID-19 treated as outpatients. Of about 20 active-infection patients, under 15 were critically ill with mechanical ventilation or extracorporeal membrane oxygenation. Whole-study results and caveats: Highly clonal in active COVID-19, TRB repertoires exceeded healthy-donor diversity and richness at recovery.

TRB rearrangements were amplified by multiplex PCR with BIOMED2 TRB-A/B primers. TCRdb passed the multiplex PCR reads through MiXCR, listing each CDR3 protein once. The data hold fewer than 6,500 distinct CDR3 sequences, with 20% observed a single time. The CDR3 runs to 16 residues. V was clipped by 4 bases and J by 5 bases; unmatched bases: 7. Germline lookup yields CDR1 SEHNR and CDR2 FQNEAQ (reference sequence). From blood, about 250-500 ng of genomic DNA served as TRB template. Sequencing was done on a sample of blood. The clonotype originates from a human donor who had recovered from COVID-19. The genes are TRBV7-9 and TRBJ2-2; TRBD1 matches 10 bases. The CDR3 DNA reads as TGTGCCAGCAGCTCCAAGACAGGGGGCATAACCGGGGAGCTGTTTTTT. Its protein is CASSSKTGGITGELFF.